A selection of T cell receptor beta chains follows, all from one sample in a study of blood T cell repertoires in COVID-19. Data came from immunoSEQ multiplex PCR; TCRdb stores just in-frame clones and leaves some out. The top ten hold over 15% of the sample, which has over 150,000 clones, about 88% seen once. Sequences were obtained from peripheral blood. These receptors came from a man in his fifties with COVID-19, enrolled during active disease. Each CDR3 is given with its conserved first and last residue. The D gene is left open where the match is weak. Clone size is given for some rows only: seen once, a few or many times, or a class if the clone is expanded.

d_gene	abundance	v_gene	j_gene	CDR3nt	CDR3aa
TRBD2	NA	TRBV6-2/TRBV6-3	TRBJ2-1	TGTGCCAGCAGCCGAACTAGCGGGGGGGAGCAGTTCTTC	CASSRTSGGEQFF
NA	NA	TRBV12-3/TRBV12-4	TRBJ1-3	TGTGCCAGCAAGTTAGGGGGAGGAAACACCATATATTTT	CASKLGGGNTIYF
NA	few	TRBV5-1	TRBJ1-1	TGCGCCAGCAGCGGGACAACTTCGAACACTGAAGCTTTCTTT	CASSGTTSNTEAFF
TRBD2	NA	TRBV4-3	TRBJ2-7	TGCGCCAGCAGCCAAGATCATCCTAGCGGGGGCCTCGAGCAGTACTTC	CASSQDHPSGGLEQYF
TRBD1	NA	TRBV2	TRBJ1-1	TGTGCCAGTAAAGACAGGGCCGGGGGAGCTTTCTTT	CASKDRAGGAFF
TRBD1	NA	TRBV5-6	TRBJ2-1	TGTGCCAGCAGCCAGGTCGGGGGGACAGGGGGAAAGAATGAGCAGTTCTTC	CASSQVGGTGGKNEQFF
NA	NA	TRBV12-3/TRBV12-4	TRBJ1-2	TGTGCCAGCAGCCGAAACGAGGGCTACACCTTC	CASSRNEGYTF
NA	many	TRBV28	TRBJ1-6	TGTGCCAGCAGTTCTCTCGGTGGCGGGGATCCCTATAATTCACCCCTCCACTTT	CASSSLGGGDPYNSPLHF
NA	NA	TRBV7-2	TRBJ2-5	TGTGCCAGCAGGAGGGCCATCCCGCAAGAGACCCAGTACTTC	CASRRAIPQETQYF
TRBD1	NA	TRBV27	TRBJ1-6	TGTGCCAGCTGGACAGGGGATAATTCACCCCTCCACTTT	CASWTGDNSPLHF
TRBD1	NA	TRBV7-3	TRBJ1-2	TGTGCCAGCAGCCATCCGGACAGGGACGGCTACACCTTC	CASSHPDRDGYTF
NA	NA	TRBV6-2/TRBV6-3	TRBJ1-5	TGTGCCAGCAGCACTATCAGGGTCTTAGATCAGCCCCAGCATTTT	CASSTIRVLDQPQHF
TRBD1	NA	TRBV29-1	TRBJ1-4	TGCAGCGTTGAGGGACAGGGCGGGATAGGTGAAAAACTGTTTTTT	CSVEGQGGIGEKLFF
NA	few	TRBV5-1	TRBJ1-2	TGCGCCAGCAGCTTGGAGGGGAATCCCTATGGCTACACCTTC	CASSLEGNPYGYTF
NA	NA	TRBV5-8	TRBJ2-7	TGTGCCAGCAGCTCGACAGCCAGCTCCTACGAGCAGTACTTC	CASSSTASSYEQYF
NA	NA	TRBV7-3	TRBJ2-7	TGTGCCAGCAGTGAACAGGGTCTCGAGCAGTACTTC	CASSEQGLEQYF
TRBD2	NA	TRBV27	TRBJ2-3	TGTGCCAGCAGTTCCCCGGGACTAGCAGATACGCAGTATTTT	CASSSPGLADTQYF
NA	many	TRBV29-1	TRBJ2-1	TGCAGCGTTGACAGGGGCAATGAGCAGTTCTTC	CSVDRGNEQFF
NA	NA	TRBV6-1	TRBJ2-7	TGTGCCAGCAGTGAACCGGAGAGGTACGAGCAGTACTTC	CASSEPERYEQYF
NA	NA	TRBV11-2	TRBJ2-3	TGTGCCAGCAGATCCCCTAGCACAGATACGCAGTATTTT	CASRSPSTDTQYF
TRBD1	NA	TRBV7-9	TRBJ1-1	TGTGCCACACACAGGGGGTTAAACACTGAAGCTTTCTTT	CATHRGLNTEAFF
TRBD1	once	TRBV5-5	TRBJ1-2	TGTGCCAGCGCCCTCGGGGGACAGGGTCGCGGCTACACCTTC	CASALGGQGRGYTF
NA	NA	TRBV5-4	TRBJ1-1	TGTGCCAGCAGCCCGGGACTCCCCGGCACTGAAGCTTTCTTT	CASSPGLPGTEAFF
TRBD1	NA	TRBV5-1	TRBJ2-3	TGCGCCAGCAGCGGCATGACAGGGCATCAGGCAGATACGCAGTATTTT	CASSGMTGHQADTQYF
TRBD2	NA	TRBV10-3	TRBJ2-2	TGTGCCATCAGACCCGGACTAGCGGGGGAGAACGAACACGGCGGGGAGCTGTTTTTT	CAIRPGLAGENEHGGELFF
NA	once	TRBV10-3	TRBJ2-1	TGTGCCATCAGTGGGGGGGTCATAATCAATGAGCAGTTCTTC	CAISGGVIINEQFF
NA	NA	TRBV6-6	TRBJ1-1	TGTGCCAGCACCCTCCAGTACACTGAAGCTTTCTTT	CASTLQYTEAFF
NA	NA	TRBV29-1	TRBJ1-1	TGCAGCGTTCAGAACAGGAACACTGAAGCTTTCTTT	CSVQNRNTEAFF
TRBD2	once	TRBV27	TRBJ2-5	TGTGCCAGCAGTCCCGGGACTAGCGGCAGGGAGACCCAGTACTTC	CASSPGTSGRETQYF
TRBD2	NA	TRBV6-5	TRBJ2-1	TGTGCCAGCAGTTCCCTAGCGGGGGCCCCCCGGGAGCAGTTCTTC	CASSSLAGAPREQFF
NA	NA	TRBV19	TRBJ1-1	TGTGCCAGTAGTCCCGAGGCGGGGGGATTTAGAACTGAAGCTTTCTTT	CASSPEAGGFRTEAFF
NA	NA	TRBV12-3/TRBV12-4	TRBJ2-2	TGTGCCAGCAGTTTTGGGAGAACCGGGGAGCTGTTTTTT	CASSFGRTGELFF
TRBD1	NA	TRBV7-2	TRBJ2-7	TGTGCCAGCAGCCCCCGGGGCAGGGGGATGGACGAGCAGTACTTC	CASSPRGRGMDEQYF
TRBD2	NA	TRBV19	TRBJ2-1	TGTGCCAGTAGTATAGATCACCTAGCGGGAGGAGGGATTATCAATGAGCAGTTCTTC	CASSIDHLAGGGIINEQFF
NA	NA	TRBV5-8	TRBJ2-1	TGTGCCAGCCCGCGGGGAAGCTCCTACAATGAGCAGTTCTTC	CASPRGSSYNEQFF
NA	NA	TRBV19	TRBJ1-5	TGTGCCAGTAGTACCCCGGGATACAATCAGCCCCAGCATTTT	CASSTPGYNQPQHF
TRBD1	NA	TRBV3-1/TRBV3-2	TRBJ1-1	TGTGCCAGCAGCGGACGGGACAGGGGATCTGAAGCTTTCTTT	CASSGRDRGSEAFF
TRBD2	many	TRBV7-9	TRBJ2-1	TGTGCCAGCAGCTTAGTCAGCGGGATGGATGAGCAGTTCTTC	CASSLVSGMDEQFF
TRBD1	NA	TRBV11-2	TRBJ2-5	TGTGCCAGCAGACAGGGACAGGGGAGCAGCCAAGAGACCCAGTACTTC	CASRQGQGSSQETQYF
NA	NA	TRBV29-1	TRBJ2-7	TGCAGCGTTGCCCGGACACCACAGACCTACGAGCAGTACTTC	CSVARTPQTYEQYF
NA	NA	TRBV4-3	TRBJ2-1	TGCGCCAGCAGCCAAGTACACGGAGCGAACTACAATGAGCAGTTCTTC	CASSQVHGANYNEQFF
NA	NA	TRBV7-8	TRBJ2-1	TGTGCCAGCACCACCGGGACTCTTAACAATGAGCAGTTCTTC	CASTTGTLNNEQFF
NA	NA	TRBV5-1	TRBJ2-7	TGCGCCAGCAGCCCCTATATTTTTTACGAGCAGTACTTC	CASSPYIFYEQYF
NA	once	TRBV7-8	TRBJ2-3	TGTGCCAGCAGCTTAGGCGGTATGGGGGCTACGGGGCAGTATTTT	CASSLGGMGATGQYF
NA	few	TRBV6-5	TRBJ1-5	TGTGCCAGCAGTTCCCGTATTAGCAATCAGCCCCAGCATTTT	CASSSRISNQPQHF
TRBD2	NA	TRBV29-1	TRBJ2-3	TGCAGCGTTGTCCCGGGGGGGGAGAGCACAGATACGCAGTATTTT	CSVVPGGESTDTQYF
NA	NA	TRBV9	TRBJ2-1	TGTGCCAGCAGCCCCGGAGACGTCTCCTACAATGAGCAGTTCTTC	CASSPGDVSYNEQFF
TRBD2	NA	TRBV30	TRBJ2-1	TGTGCCTGGAGGGGGGGGTACAATGAGCAGTTCTTC	CAWRGGYNEQFF
TRBD1	NA	TRBV9	TRBJ1-4	TGTGCCAGCAGCGGACAGGGGGGATCTAATGAAAAACTGTTTTTT	CASSGQGGSNEKLFF
NA	NA	TRBV2	TRBJ2-3	TGTGCCAGCGAGACCGGGACTACAGGGGGGTCAGGAGATACGCAGTATTTT	CASETGTTGGSGDTQYF
NA	NA	TRBV11-2	TRBJ1-2	TGTGCCAGCAGCCAGTATTCCCACGGCTACACCTTC	CASSQYSHGYTF
NA	NA	TRBV27	TRBJ2-7	TGTGCCAGCTCTGCCGGCTACGAGCAGTACTTC	CASSAGYEQYF
TRBD1	NA	TRBV7-6	TRBJ1-6	TGTGCCAGCAGCACGGGACAGGAGAATTCACCCCTCCACTTT	CASSTGQENSPLHF
TRBD2	NA	TRBV4-1	TRBJ2-1	TGCGCCAGCAGCCAGGAATACGGGACTAGCGGGGTGGATGAGCAGTTCTTC	CASSQEYGTSGVDEQFF
NA	NA	TRBV25-1	TRBJ2-7	TGTGCCAGCAGTGACCGACGGACAGAGGCTTCCTACGAGCAGTACTTC	CASSDRRTEASYEQYF
TRBD1	NA	TRBV5-1	TRBJ2-7	TGCGCCAGCAGCCGAATCGGGACAGGCTCCTACGAGCAGTACTTC	CASSRIGTGSYEQYF
TRBD2	once	TRBV6-1	TRBJ2-1	TGTGCCAGCAGTGAAGCGCTTCGGGCTCTAGCGGGAACCTACAATGAGCAGTTCTTC	CASSEALRALAGTYNEQFF
NA	NA	TRBV2	TRBJ1-2	TGTGCCAGCAGTCGGGACTTTAACTATGGCTACACCTTC	CASSRDFNYGYTF
TRBD1	NA	TRBV15	TRBJ2-5	TGTGCCACCAGCTGGGCAGGGGGCGAAGGGGAGACCCAGTACTTC	CATSWAGGEGETQYF